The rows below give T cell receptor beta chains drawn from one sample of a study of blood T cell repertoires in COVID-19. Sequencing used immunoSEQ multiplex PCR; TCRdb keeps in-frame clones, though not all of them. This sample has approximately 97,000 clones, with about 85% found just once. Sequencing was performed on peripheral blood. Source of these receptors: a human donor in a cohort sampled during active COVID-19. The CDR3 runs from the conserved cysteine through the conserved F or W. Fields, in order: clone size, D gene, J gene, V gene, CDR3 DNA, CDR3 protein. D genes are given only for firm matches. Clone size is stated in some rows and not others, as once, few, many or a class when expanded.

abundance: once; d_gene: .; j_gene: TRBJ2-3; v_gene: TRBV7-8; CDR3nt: TGTGCCAGCAACCAAGCCAGAGAGTCAGGGAGGTTAGATACGCAGTATTTT; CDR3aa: CASNQARESGRLDTQYF
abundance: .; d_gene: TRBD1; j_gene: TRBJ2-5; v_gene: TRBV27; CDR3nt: TGTGCCAGCAGTTGGACAGGGCGTTTCGGAGAGACCCAGTACTTC; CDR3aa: CASSWTGRFGETQYF
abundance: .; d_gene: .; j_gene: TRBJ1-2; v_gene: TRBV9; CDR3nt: TGTGCCAGCTCCTTGGGGGGAGACAATATCTATGGCTACACCTTC; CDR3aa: CASSLGGDNIYGYTF
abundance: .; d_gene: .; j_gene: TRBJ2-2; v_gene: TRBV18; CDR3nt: TGTGCCAGCTCTCCTGACAGGCCGAACACCGGGGAGCTGTTTTTT; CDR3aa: CASSPDRPNTGELFF
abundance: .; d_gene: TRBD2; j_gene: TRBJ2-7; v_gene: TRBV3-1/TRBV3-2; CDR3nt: TGTGCCAGCAGCCAAGGGGGAGGGTACGAGCAGTACTTC; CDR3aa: CASSQGGGYEQYF
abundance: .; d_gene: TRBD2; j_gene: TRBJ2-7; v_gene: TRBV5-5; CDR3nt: TGTGCCAGCAGCCGCGTATTGGGCCTAGCGGGCGAGCAGTACTTC; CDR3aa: CASSRVLGLAGEQYF
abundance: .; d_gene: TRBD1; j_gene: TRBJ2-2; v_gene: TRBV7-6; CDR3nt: TGTGCCAGCAGCCCCGGGCAGGGGGACACCGGGGAGCTGTTTTTT; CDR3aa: CASSPGQGDTGELFF
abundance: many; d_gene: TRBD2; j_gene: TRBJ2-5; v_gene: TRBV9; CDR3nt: TGTGCCAGCAGCGTAGGGGAGAGCGGGGGCCGACAAGAGACCCAGTACTTC; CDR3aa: CASSVGESGGRQETQYF
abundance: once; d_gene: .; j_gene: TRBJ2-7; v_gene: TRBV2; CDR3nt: TGTGCCAGCTCTCAGACATACGAGCAGTACTTC; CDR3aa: CASSQTYEQYF
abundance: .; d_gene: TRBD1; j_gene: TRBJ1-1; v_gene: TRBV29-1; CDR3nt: TGCAGCGTTGGGGGACAGGGGAACACTGAAGCTTTCTTT; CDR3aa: CSVGGQGNTEAFF
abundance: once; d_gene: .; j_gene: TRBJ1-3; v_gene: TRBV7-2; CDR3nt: TGTGCCAGCAGCTTCCGCAGCTCTGGAAACACCATATATTTT; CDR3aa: CASSFRSSGNTIYF
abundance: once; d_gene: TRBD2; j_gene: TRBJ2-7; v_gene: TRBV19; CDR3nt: TGTGCCAGTAGTATGGTCGGGAGGATCCGCTACGAGCAGTACTTC; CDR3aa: CASSMVGRIRYEQYF
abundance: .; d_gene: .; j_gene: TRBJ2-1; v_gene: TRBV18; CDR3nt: TGTGCCAGCTCATCGTCGTATCACAATGAGCAGTTCTTC; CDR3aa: CASSSSYHNEQFF
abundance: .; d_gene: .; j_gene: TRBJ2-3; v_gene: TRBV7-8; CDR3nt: TGTGCCAGCAGCTTAGGTCTAGATACGCAGTATTTT; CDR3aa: CASSLGLDTQYF
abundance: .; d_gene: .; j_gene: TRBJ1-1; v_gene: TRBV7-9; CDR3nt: TGTGCCAGCAGCTTTAGCGTGAACACTGAAGCTTTCTTT; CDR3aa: CASSFSVNTEAFF
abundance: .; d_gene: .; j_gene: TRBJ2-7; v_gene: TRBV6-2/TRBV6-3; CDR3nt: TGTGCCAGCAGTTACTCATACGGGGGAGAGGGGGCCGACGAGCAGTACTTC; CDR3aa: CASSYSYGGEGADEQYF
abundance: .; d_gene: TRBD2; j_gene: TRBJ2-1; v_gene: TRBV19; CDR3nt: TGTGCCAGTTCTGGACGGGGGGTGATCTCCTACAATGAGCAGTTCTTC; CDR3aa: CASSGRGVISYNEQFF
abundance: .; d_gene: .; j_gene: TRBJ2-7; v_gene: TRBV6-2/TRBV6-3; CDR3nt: TGTGCCAGCAGCTTACCCCATCAGGGTTCCTACGAGCAGTACTTC; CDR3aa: CASSLPHQGSYEQYF
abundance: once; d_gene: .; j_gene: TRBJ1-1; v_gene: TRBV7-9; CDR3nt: TGTGCCAGCAGCTTTCCCCTATCTAATGAAGCTTTCTTT; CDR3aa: CASSFPLSNEAFF
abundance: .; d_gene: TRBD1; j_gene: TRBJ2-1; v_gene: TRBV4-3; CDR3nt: TGCGCCAGCAGCCAAGATGGGGACAGGGTCAATGAGCAGTTCTTC; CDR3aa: CASSQDGDRVNEQFF